A single sample gave rise to the 9 T cell receptor beta chains below, sequenced in a study of cytomegalovirus exposure and HLA in healthy donors. PCR amplification relied on 60 Vbeta primers (plus 13 Jbeta primers). The method was immunoSEQ multiplex PCR; TCRdb's version includes in-frame clones alone and lacks a portion of them. The repertoire holds 150,000 or so clones, with roughly four fifths as singletons. Sequencing was done on a sample of PBMCs. The receptors were gathered from a woman aged 40 to 50 in good health and CMV-seronegative.

The CDR3 region is CASSLSPGQGGLSNQPQHF. The CDR3 DNA is TGTGCCAGCAGTTTATCGCCGGGACAGGGGGGTTTGAGCAATCAGCCCCAGCATTTT. This rearrangement joins TRBV27 to TRBJ1-5; 11 bases align to TRBD1. CDR1 and CDR2 (germline): MNHEY, SMNVEV (reference sequence). This CDR3 has 19 amino acids. Trimming cost V 0 bases and J 1 base; bases outside gene matches: 8.

In regard to this clone: The junction and the germline gene differ at one end; a read error may be behind it. The chain links TRBV7-8 to TRBJ2-7; a weak D match, TRBD2 (6 bases). There are 12 residues in the CDR3. The germline CDR1 and CDR2 sequences are SGHVS and FQNEAQ. Written as DNA, the CDR3 is TGTGCCAGCAGCTTTGGGACTGCCCTTATAGTCTTC. As protein: CASSFGTALIVF.

V usage is TRBV6-1 and J usage is TRBJ1-2, with a possible D match to TRBD1 (5 bases). From germline, CDR1 is MNHNS and CDR2 SASEGT. This CDR3 region has 11 residues. Between the trimmed V and J ends, which lost 4 bases and 10 bases, there was a span of 10 bases. The DNA of the CDR3 is TGTGCCAGCAGTGGGCCAGGGTACTACACCTTC. This codes for CASSGPGYYTF.

This chain uses TRBV27 with TRBJ1-5, with 7 positions matching TRBD1. CDR3 size: 14 residues. Germline CDR1 and CDR2: MNHEY and SMNVEV (reference sequence). The V and J ends lost 5 bases and 5 bases, in that order; junction bases with no gene match: 6. Here the CDR3 reads CASSERQGYQPQHF. CDR3 nucleotide sequence: TGTGCCAGCAGTGAGCGACAGGGTTATCAGCCCCAGCATTTT.

The DNA for the CDR3 is TGTGCCAGCAGTCCACGGCCGTATCGGGTCACTGAAGCTTTCTTT. This gives the protein CASSPRPYRVTEAFF. The gene calls are TRBV6-6 and TRBJ1-1; D is uncertain. Germline V gives CDR1 MNHNY, CDR2 SVGAGI (reference sequence). V was cut by 5 bases and J by 4 bases, with 17 bases left in between. There are 15 residues in the CDR3.

The chain couples TRBV7-9 to TRBJ1-2; 10 bases fit TRBD1. Germline CDR1 SEHNR, CDR2 FQNEAQ (reference sequence). This CDR3 is 17 amino acids long. Trimming removed 4 bases from V and 8 bases from J; junction bases left unmatched: 16. DNA for the CDR3: TGTGCCAGCAGCTCTCTCGGACAGGGGGGAAACTATGCGGGCTACACCTTC. This encodes CASSSLGQGGNYAGYTF.

This chain connects TRBV29-1 to TRBJ2-1; a weak D match, TRBD1 (6 bases). V was clipped by 0 bases and J by 6 bases, with 15 bases between them. Germline V gene data show CDR1 as SQVTM and CDR2 as ANQGSEA. The CDR3 runs 15 residues. The DNA of the CDR3 is TGCAGCGTTGAAGAACTCCGAACAGGGCTCAATGAGCAGTTCTTC. Its protein product is CSVEELRTGLNEQFF.

This chain links TRBV29-1 with TRBJ2-1; 9 nucleotides align to TRBD1. The CDR3 sequence is 13 residues long. J lost 10 bases, V lost 2 bases, and 6 bases had no gene match. Per germline, CDR1 SQVTM and CDR2 ANQGSEA. The CDR3 bases are TGCAGCGTTGAAAGACAGGGGGTTTGGGAGCAGTTCTTC. It specifies CSVERQGVWEQFF.

This chain uses TRBV2 with TRBJ2-2, with 7 bases lining up with TRBD2. The CDR3 totals 16 residues. Germline assignment: CDR1 SNHLY and CDR2 FYNNEI. V shed 6 bases and J 3 bases; nucleotides not matched to a gene: 10. The CDR3 reads CASRKLAGRDTGELFF. As DNA, the CDR3 is TGTGCCAGCAGAAAACTGGCAGGGAGGGACACCGGGGAGCTGTTTTTT.